Listed below are T cell receptor beta chains from one sample, sequenced in a study of shared clonotypes between healthy human individuals. TCRdb's table, derived via immunoSEQ multiplex PCR, lists solely in-frame clones and lacks some. The repertoire holds around 1,000,000 clones, around 77% seen once, with roughly 0.9% in the top ten. The specimen was memory CD4+ T cells from PBMCs. The receptor set was obtained from a man younger than 30 in good health. Some clones in this sample may be carry-over from other donors' samples. Each CDR3 is given with its conserved first and last residue. The D gene is left open where the match is weak. For some rows the clone size is stated as once, few or many, or as a class when expanded; others skip it.

>few|TRBJ2-3|-|TRBV5-4
CASSPTGGLPDTQYF
TGTGCCAGCAGCCCCACAGGAGGCCTCCCAGATACGCAGTATTTT
>once|TRBJ1-1|-|TRBV6-5
CASGLRGGTEAFF
TGTGCCAGCGGCCTTAGGGGGGGCACTGAAGCTTTCTTT
>few|TRBJ1-3|-|TRBV6-1
CASRVETVGNTIYF
TGTGCCAGCAGAGTAGAGACGGTTGGAAACACCATATATTTT
>-|TRBJ2-5|TRBD2|TRBV15
CATSRGGEGETQYF
TGTGCCACCAGCCGCGGGGGGGAAGGAGAGACCCAGTACTTC
>few|TRBJ1-1|TRBD1|TRBV29-1
CSVAGQGNTEAFF
TGCAGCGTTGCGGGACAGGGTAACACTGAAGCTTTCTTT
>-|TRBJ1-5|-|TRBV28
CASRKGGNQPQHF
TGTGCCAGCAGGAAGGGGGGAAATCAGCCCCAGCATTTT
>once|TRBJ2-5|TRBD2|TRBV15
CATSRGSTGGSIHETQYF
TGTGCCACCAGCAGAGGGTCGACTGGCGGGAGTATCCACGAGACCCAGTACTTC
>-|TRBJ1-1|-|TRBV19
CASSIRVNTEAFF
TGTGCCAGTAGTATCAGGGTGAACACTGAAGCTTTCTTT
>-|TRBJ2-3|TRBD2|TRBV11-2
CASSLDPVAGGEDTQYF
TGTGCCAGCAGCTTAGATCCGGTAGCGGGAGGGGAAGATACGCAGTATTTT
>-|TRBJ1-4|TRBD1|TRBV11-2
CASSSLQGKVEKLFF
TGTGCCAGCAGCTCGCTACAGGGGAAGGTTGAAAAACTGTTTTTT
>-|TRBJ2-1|-|TRBV5-1
CASSTLDGSSYNEQFF
TGCGCCAGCAGCACGCTGGACGGGAGCTCCTACAATGAGCAGTTCTTC
>-|TRBJ2-3|TRBD2|TRBV28
CASSMPGLTPFGSDTQYF
TGTGCCAGCAGTATGCCGGGACTAACCCCTTTTGGTTCGGATACGCAGTATTTT
>-|TRBJ2-1|-|TRBV28
CASSPNKGGSNEQFF
TGTGCCAGCAGTCCGAATAAGGGGGGCTCCAATGAGCAGTTCTTC
>-|TRBJ1-2|TRBD1|TRBV28
CASSHRDRGRGYTF
TGTGCCAGCAGTCACCGGGACAGGGGTCGTGGCTACACCTTC
>-|TRBJ2-3|TRBD2|TRBV5-1
CASSLRALAGTSTDTQYF
TGCGCCAGCAGCCTGAGGGCTCTAGCGGGGACGAGCACAGATACGCAGTATTTT
>-|TRBJ1-4|TRBD1|TRBV9
CASSPGTGGREKLFF
TGTGCCAGCAGCCCCGGGACAGGGGGTCGCGAAAAACTGTTTTTT
>-|TRBJ2-2|-|TRBV2
CASIVDGRELFF
TGTGCCAGCATCGTCGACGGCCGGGAGCTGTTTTTT
>-|TRBJ2-2|-|TRBV11-2
CASSPGTMNTGELFF
TGTGCCAGCAGCCCCGGGACAATGAACACCGGGGAGCTGTTTTTT
>few|TRBJ1-2|-|TRBV2
CASSENRVPYTHGYTF
TGTGCCAGCAGTGAAAATCGAGTGCCCTACACTCATGGCTACACCTTC
>-|TRBJ2-4|TRBD1|TRBV18
CASSPPGQTLKNIQYF
TGTGCCAGCTCACCTCCGGGACAGACTCTCAAAAACATTCAGTACTTC
>-|TRBJ2-7|-|TRBV15
CATSRAGVSYEQYF
TGTGCCACCAGCAGAGCAGGGGTCTCCTACGAGCAGTACTTC
>-|TRBJ1-1|-|TRBV28
CASIQGGTEAFF
TGTGCCAGCATCCAGGGAGGCACTGAAGCTTTCTTT